Listed below are T cell receptor beta chains from one sample, sequenced in a study of technical replicates of blood from a handful of donors. Clones were sequenced by immunoSEQ multiplex PCR, and TCRdb holds only the in-frame ones, with some missing. The table records 67,000 or so clones, 95% to 96% of them present only once. The specimen sequenced was T cells isolated from PBMCs. Source of these receptors: a human donor in good health. Both conserved end residues are part of each CDR3. Fields, in order: V gene, clone size, D gene, J gene, CDR3 DNA, CDR3 protein. D genes are given only for firm matches. Expanded clones get a size class; other rows say once, few or many, or leave the size out.

>TRBV19|NA|TRBD1|TRBJ1-1
TGTGCCAGTAGGAGACAGGGGCCGGATCCTGGACTCTTT
CASRRQGPDPGLF
>TRBV5-6|NA|TRBD1|TRBJ1-2
TGTGCCAGCAGCCTTCTGCTAATCTACGGGACAGAACAAAACTATGGCTACACCTTC
CASSLLLIYGTEQNYGYTF
>TRBV19|NA|NA|TRBJ2-4
TGTGCCAGTCGTTCAGGAAACATTCAGTACTTC
CASRSGNIQYF
>TRBV19|NA|NA|TRBJ2-3
TGTGCCAGTAGCATGGGAGGGGGGCCAGATACGCAGTATTTT
CASSMGGGPDTQYF
>TRBV5-1|NA|NA|TRBJ2-7
TGCGCCAGCAGCTTTCGGACAGGGACTATTGAGCAGTACTTC
CASSFRTGTIEQYF
>TRBV9|NA|TRBD1|TRBJ2-5
TGTGCCAGCAGCGGTTGGGACAGGGCAGGGGAGACCCAGTACTTC
CASSGWDRAGETQYF
>TRBV28|once|TRBD1|TRBJ1-5
TGTGCCAGCAGTTTCGTACTCGACAGGGGGTCTCGGCCCCAGCATTTT
CASSFVLDRGSRPQHF
>TRBV29-1|NA|NA|TRBJ1-1
TGCAGCGTTTATCTTGGGCAGGGAAAGTTCGTAACTGAAGCTTTCTTT
CSVYLGQGKFVTEAFF
>TRBV28|NA|NA|TRBJ2-5
TGTGCCAGCAGTTTACGGTCCTTCGGGTGGGGGGTGGAGACCCAGTACTTC
CASSLRSFGWGVETQYF
>TRBV6-5|NA|TRBD1|TRBJ1-2
TGTGCCAGCAGTTTCCAGGGGGCTCATGGCTACACCTTC
CASSFQGAHGYTF
>TRBV2|NA|TRBD1|TRBJ2-5
TGTGCCAGCGGACGAGACAGGGGTCCGGGAGAGACCCAGTACTTC
CASGRDRGPGETQYF
>TRBV11-2|NA|TRBD2|TRBJ2-2
TGTGCCAGCAGCTTTGGGCTAGCGGGAACCGGGGAGCTGTTTTTT
CASSFGLAGTGELFF
>TRBV7-2|NA|NA|TRBJ2-7
TGTGCCAGCAGCTTATCAGTGTCCCCCTCCTACGAGCAGTACTTC
CASSLSVSPSYEQYF
>TRBV29-1|NA|NA|TRBJ1-1
TGCAGCGTTGAAGATTGGGCAGGGAAGACTGAAGCTTTCTTT
CSVEDWAGKTEAFF
>TRBV2|NA|NA|TRBJ2-7
TGTGCCAGCAGTGATGGGGGGAGTCCGACCTACGAGCAGTACTTC
CASSDGGSPTYEQYF
>TRBV6-5|NA|TRBD2|TRBJ2-5
TGTGCCAGCAGTTTTCGAGCGGGGAGTAAAGAGACCCAGTACTTC
CASSFRAGSKETQYF
>TRBV28|few|NA|TRBJ1-2
TGTGCCAGCAGTTTACGTTCCCAGGGCTATGGCTACACCTTC
CASSLRSQGYGYTF
>TRBV30|NA|TRBD2|TRBJ2-3
TGTGCCTACGGTCTAGCGGGGCGGTCTACAGATACGCAGTATTTT
CAYGLAGRSTDTQYF
>TRBV4-2|NA|TRBD1|TRBJ2-2
TGTGCCAGCAGCCCCCAGGGGGCTTGGAGCACCGGGGAGCTGTTTTTT
CASSPQGAWSTGELFF
>TRBV15|NA|NA|TRBJ1-1
TGTGCCACCAGCAGAGAGGCGGGGGCGCGGGGCACTGAAGCTTTCTTT
CATSREAGARGTEAFF
>TRBV4-1|NA|TRBD2|TRBJ2-3
TGCGCCAGCAGCCAGGGGACTAGCGGCGGTCGCGATACGCAGTATTTT
CASSQGTSGGRDTQYF
>TRBV7-9|NA|NA|TRBJ2-1
TGTGCCAGCAGCTTAACAGGTGCCGCAGGGATATCGTTCTTC
CASSLTGAAGISFF
>TRBV11-2|NA|TRBD2|TRBJ2-5
TGTGCCAGCAGCCCCCGCCTAGCGGGGGGGCGCGAGACCCAGTACTTC
CASSPRLAGGRETQYF
>TRBV10-3|NA|NA|TRBJ2-5
TGTGCCATCCAGGCACCCTACCAAGAGACCCAGTACTTC
CAIQAPYQETQYF
>TRBV5-1|NA|NA|TRBJ1-3
TGCGCCAGCAGCCGTCAGGAAGCTGGAAACACCATATATTTT
CASSRQEAGNTIYF
>TRBV27|NA|TRBD2|TRBJ2-7
TGTGCCAGCAGTTTGCGACCGGGACTAAACTACGAGCAGTACTTC
CASSLRPGLNYEQYF
>TRBV28|NA|NA|TRBJ2-7
TGTGCCAGCAGTTTATCGCGACACCAGTACTTC
CASSLSRHQYF
>TRBV7-8|NA|NA|TRBJ1-5
TGTGCCAGCAGCTTAGTAGGGGTCCGCGATCAGCCCCAGCATTTT
CASSLVGVRDQPQHF
>TRBV9|NA|NA|TRBJ1-3
TGTGCCAGCAGCGTAGGGCAGGTTGCGAACACCATATATTTT
CASSVGQVANTIYF
>TRBV7-9|NA|NA|TRBJ2-1
TGTGCCAGCAGCTTAAGGTTAAGTAGCGGAGCAGTCTTC
CASSLRLSSGAVF
>TRBV6-5|NA|NA|TRBJ2-7
TGTGCCAGCAGTTACGGCAGGGGCTTCGAGCAGTACTTC
CASSYGRGFEQYF
>TRBV4-1|NA|NA|TRBJ1-4
TGCGCCAGCAGCCAAGATCTAGAAAAACTGTTTTTT
CASSQDLEKLFF
>TRBV28|NA|NA|TRBJ2-2
TGTGCCAGCAAACGCCTTGACACCAACCTGGACGGGGAGCTGTTTTTT
CASKRLDTNLDGELFF
>TRBV27|NA|NA|TRBJ1-1
TGTGCCAGCAGTTCGGAAGGGGTCTACACTGAAGCTTTCTTT
CASSSEGVYTEAFF
>TRBV28|NA|NA|TRBJ1-2
TGTGCCACCCAAAATCAGGGGATAGGCTATGGCTACACCTTC
CATQNQGIGYGYTF
>TRBV5-1|once|NA|TRBJ1-3
TGCGCCAGCAGCTTGTCCATCTCTGGAAACACCATATATTTT
CASSLSISGNTIYF